Included here is one TCR beta chain sequence, with context. Its target is unknown. This CDR3 has 11 residues. Germline V gene sequence: CDR1 SQVTM, CDR2 ANQGSEA. Trimming removed 6 bases from V and 7 bases from J, with 12 bases in between. The sample belongs to a study of beta chain features in type 1 diabetes. Turning to the study itself: Across every sample, around 98 million sorted cells were examined in total. Findings and limits, study-wide: Among patients with Type 1 diabetes, TCRB CDR3s were moderately but significantly shorter in every one of the four CD4+ subsets.

Expressed TCRB transcripts got sequenced, as all isolated RNA was reverse transcribed. Here immunoSEQ multiplex PCR was the method, and the copy in TCRdb shows in-frame clones only, minus some. The repertoire holds about 340,000 clones, around 9% seen once, with over 0.95% in the top ten. The specimen sequenced was central memory CD4+ T cells from blood. The TCR was taken from a man aged 25 to 40 with type 1 diabetes. The rearrangement uses TRBV29-1 and TRBJ1-1; tentative D call: TRBD1 (6 bases). The CDR3: CSVAGEIEAFF. CDR3 bases: TGCAGCGTGGCAGGGGAGATTGAAGCTTTCTTT.